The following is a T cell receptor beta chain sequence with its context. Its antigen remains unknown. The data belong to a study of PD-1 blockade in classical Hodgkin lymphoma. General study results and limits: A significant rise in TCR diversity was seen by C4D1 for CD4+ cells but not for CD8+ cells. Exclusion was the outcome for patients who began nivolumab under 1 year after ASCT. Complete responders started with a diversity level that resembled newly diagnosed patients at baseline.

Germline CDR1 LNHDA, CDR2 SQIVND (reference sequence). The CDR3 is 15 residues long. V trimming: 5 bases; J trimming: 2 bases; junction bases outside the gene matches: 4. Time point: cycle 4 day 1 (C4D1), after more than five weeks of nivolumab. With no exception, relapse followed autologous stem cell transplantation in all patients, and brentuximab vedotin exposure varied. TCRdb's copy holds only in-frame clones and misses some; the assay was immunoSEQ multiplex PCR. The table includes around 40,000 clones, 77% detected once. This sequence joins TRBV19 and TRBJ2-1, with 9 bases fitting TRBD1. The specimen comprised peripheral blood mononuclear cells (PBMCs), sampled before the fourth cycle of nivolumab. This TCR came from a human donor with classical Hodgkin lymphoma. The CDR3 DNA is TGTGCCAGTAGTCGGGACAGGGCTACCTACAATGAGCAGTTCTTC. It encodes CASSRDRATYNEQFF.